This TCR beta chain was recorded in a study of CXCR3-negative and CXCR3-positive naive CD8 T cells. Study-wide points: Naive subsets showed comparable surface CD5, and TCR interaction strength was also inferred from TRB CDR3 physicochemistry. For naive cells, CXCR3-negative and CXCR3-positive subsets had similar TRBV-TRBJ usage; for memory cells, usage differed. Much lower diversity was found in memory CD8+ cells, while both naive subsets had comparably high diversity.

With regard to this clonotype: Antigen specificity is unknown.

Germline assignment: CDR1 SGHDT and CDR2 YYEEEE. This CDR3 has 20 residues. UMI-labeled TRB cDNA libraries were prepared by 5' RACE. TCRdb re-called the 5' RACE reads and catalogs CDR3 proteins one per entry, DNA excluded. The repertoire table contains 100,000 to 150,000 distinct CDR3 sequences. The CD45RO-CCR7+CD27+CD95- phenotype denoted naive CD8+ T cells. The gene calls are TRBV5-6 and TRBJ2-7; TCRdb returns TRBD2, unconfirmable since there is no DNA. The TCR comes from a human donor in good health. Some clones in this sample may be carry-over from other donors' samples. Sequencing input: naive CXCR3- CD8+ T cells from blood. Subset specified: CD45RO-CCR7+CD27+CD95- naive CD8+ T cells lacking CXCR3 (TNR3-). CDR3 loop: CASSWTRQYDAFSGLYEQYF.